The clone carrying this T cell receptor beta chain was recorded a few times. This sample stems from a study of cytomegalovirus exposure and HLA in healthy donors. PCR was performed using 60 Vbeta and 13 Jbeta primers. The repertoire was sequenced with immunoSEQ multiplex PCR; TCRdb's copy has only in-frame clones and lacks some. The sample yields some 270,000 clones, about four fifths seen once. The sample comprised PBMCs. This TCR was sampled from a girl aged 2-15 years in good health and CMV-seronegative.

The CDR3 DNA reads as TGCGCCAGCAGCTTGACCCCCAGGGGGCGCGTCAACACCGGGGAGCTGTTTTTT. Protein product: CASSLTPRGRVNTGELFF. The J gene is TRBJ2-2, the V gene TRBV5-1; TRBD1 matches at 8 bases. Trimming removed 1 base from V and 2 bases from J; junction bases left unmatched: 10. The germline V gene encodes CDR1 SGHRS and CDR2 YFSETQ. The length of the CDR3 is 18 residues.